This passage covers 23 T cell receptor beta chains from one sample sequenced in a study of breast tumors, draining lymph nodes, adjacent tissues. TCRdb reprocessed the multiplex PCR reads with MiXCR, giving one entry per CDR3 protein. Of 200,000 to 300,000 distinct CDR3 sequences listed, under 35% are singletons. Samples came from axillary lymph nodes draining the breast cancer. Sequenced input: axillary lymph node tissue. The origin of the receptors is a female donor with breast cancer. Some clones in this sample may be carry-over from other donors' samples.

This clonotype has at least ten counts. V is TRBV4-2 and J is TRBJ1-6; 9 bases match TRBD1. V lost 0 bases to trimming and J lost 8 bases; unmatched junction nucleotides: 8. The CDR3 spans 17 residues. Germline CDR1 reads LGHNA; CDR2 reads YNFKEQ. Here the CDR3 reads CASSQDDRGSNDSPLHF. CDR3 nucleotides: TGTGCCAGCAGCCAAGATGACAGGGGGAGTAATGATTCACCCCTCCACTTT.

The J gene is TRBJ1-5, the V gene TRBV19; 12 bases agree with TRBD1. The trim removed 2 bases at V and 2 bases at J, leaving 13 bases unmatched. Per germline, CDR1 LNHDA and CDR2 SQIVND (reference sequence). The length of the CDR3 is 20 residues. The CDR3 here is CASSITTGQGARVGNQPQHF. The CDR3, as DNA: TGTGCCAGTAGTATAACAACGGGACAGGGGGCGCGGGTCGGCAATCAGCCCCAGCATTTT.

This clonotype was seen only a few times. The rearrangement uses TRBV30 and TRBJ2-1; D gene uncertain. There are 12 residues in the CDR3. Looked up from germline, CDR1 is GTSNPN and CDR2 is SVGIG (reference sequence). The V end lost 3 bases, the J end lost 9 bases, and 12 bases lay between the germline ends. The CDR3 DNA sequence: TGTGCCTGGAGCCTTGAGAGATTTGAGCAGTTCTTC. Encoded protein: CAWSLERFEQFF.

V and J are TRBV27 and TRBJ1-5; D is possibly TRBD1 (6 bases). V lost 4 bases and J lost 1, with 8 bases in between. The CDR3 totals 14 residues. The germline CDR1 and CDR2 sequences are MNHEY and SMNVEV (reference sequence). CDR3 sequence: CASSSGVSNQPQHF. CDR3 nucleotides: TGTGCCAGCAGTTCAGGGGTGAGCAATCAGCCCCAGCATTTT.

This clonotype was counted ten times or more. V and J are TRBV10-2 and TRBJ2-1; D ambiguous. The V and J ends lost 2 bases and 6 bases respectively, with 11 bases between them. The CDR3 has 14 residues. The germline V gene encodes CDR1 WSHSY and CDR2 SAAADI. The CDR3 sequence is CASSEKGWINEQFF. The DNA of the CDR3 is TGCGCCAGCAGTGAGAAGGGCTGGATCAATGAGCAGTTCTTC.

This clonotype has a handful of counts. The rearrangement links TRBV6-2 or TRBV6-3 to TRBJ2-2; 7 nucleotides line up with TRBD2. The V segment lost 2 bases and the J segment 5 bases; nucleotides outside the gene matches: 5. Germline V gene sequence: CDR1 MNHEY, CDR2 SVGEGT. The length of the CDR3 is 15 residues. The CDR3 sequence: CASSYGAGVTGELFF. The DNA of the CDR3 is TGTGCCAGCAGTTACGGGGCGGGAGTAACCGGGGAGCTGTTTTTT.

A note on this clonotype: This may be a read error, as it is one base from a much larger clone. This rearrangement joins TRBV29-1 to TRBJ2-7, with TRBD1 matching 11 bases. The CDR3 sequence is 13 residues long. Germline lookup yields CDR1 SQVTM and CDR2 ANQGSEA. The CDR3 spells CSARTGGVYERYF. The CDR3 bases are TGCAGCGCTCGGACAGGGGGCGTATACGAGCGGTACTTC.

This clonotype was found many times. The V gene is TRBV10-1, the J gene TRBJ2-1; TRBD2 matches 8 bases. CDR1 and CDR2 from the germline V gene are WNHNN and SYGVQD (reference sequence). Germline trimming cut 2 bases from V and 8 bases from J; bases unmatched to any gene: 5. This CDR3 is 14 amino acids long. In DNA, the CDR3 is TGCGCCAGCAGTGAGCTTAGCGGGACCTATGAGCAGTTCTTC. As protein: CASSELSGTYEQFF.

For the CDR3, the DNA is TGTGCCAGCAGCTTAAGGGCAACAGGGACCGGATCCTACGAGCAGTACTTC. Its translation: CASSLRATGTGSYEQYF. The chain has TRBV7-9 and TRBJ2-5; perhaps TRBD1 as D (6 bases). The J call may not be correct, given that the DNA end is closer to TRBJ2-7. Looked up from germline, CDR1 is SEHNR and CDR2 is FQNEAQ (reference sequence). The length of the CDR3 is 17 residues.

There are many counts of this clonotype. The rearrangement uses TRBV29-1 and TRBJ2-3; 7 nucleotides match TRBD1. V lost 5 bases to trimming and J lost 5 bases; unmatched junction nucleotides: 1. Germline V gives CDR1 SQVTM, CDR2 ANQGSEA. The CDR3 covers 11 residues. This CDR3 reads CSVRQGDTQYF. The CDR3, as DNA: TGCAGCGTTAGACAGGGAGATACGCAGTATTTT.

In the case of this clonotype: Because it lacks the conserved phenylalanine or tryptophan at the end, this CDR3 is likely a read error. The rearrangement uses TRBV6-4 and TRBJ2-2; D gene uncertain. From germline, CDR1 is MRHNA and CDR2 SNTAGT. There are 14 residues in the CDR3. Here the CDR3 DNA reads TGTGCCAGCAGTGTCGATAGAAACACCAGGGAGCTGTTTTCT. Protein: CASSVDRNTRELFS.

Turning to this clonotype: Its ends do not fully match the called genes, so a read error is possible. This sequence joins TRBV4-2 and TRBJ1-4; tentative D call: TRBD1 (5 bases). The CDR3 runs to 15 residues. CDR1 LGHNA and CDR2 YNFKEQ come from the germline V gene. The CDR3 reads CASSQPTPGLAGGPF. CDR3 DNA sequence: TGTGCCAGCAGCCAGCCGACACCGGGACTAGCGGGAGGGCCATTT.

With regard to this clonotype: A read error may explain this, as a much larger clone is one base away. The CDR3 sequence: CASSQAHGVTGSGANVLAF. CDR3 nucleotide sequence: TGTGCCAGCAGCCAAGCCCACGGTGTGACGGGCTCTGGGGCCAACGTCCTGGCTTTC. This chain links TRBV9 with TRBJ2-6; D possibly corresponds to TRBD1 (5 bases). This CDR3 spans 19 amino acids. Germline V gene lookup returns CDR1 SGDLS and CDR2 YYNGEE.

This clonotype was observed many times. This chain joins TRBV11-3 and TRBJ2-2; no firm D call. This CDR3 spans 13 amino acids. Germline CDR1 is SGHNT and CDR2 is YENEEA. Trimming took off 4 bases at V and 5 bases at J, with 8 bases between the two ends. CDR3: CASSSLGTGELFF. In DNA form, the CDR3 reads TGTGCCAGCAGCTCCTTGGGGACCGGGGAGCTGTTTTTT.

The chain couples TRBV6-5 to TRBJ2-6, with D perhaps matching TRBD1 or TRBD2 (6 bases each). The V end lost 6 bases, the J end lost 0 bases, and 9 bases lay between the germline ends. The CDR3 has 15 amino acids. Germline values: CDR1 MNHEY, CDR2 SVGAGI. The CDR3, as DNA: TGTGCCAGCAGGAAGGGGGGCTCTGGGGCCAACGTCCTGACTTTC. Translation gives CASRKGGSGANVLTF.

This clonotype showed up many times. The chain links TRBV12-3 or TRBV12-4 to TRBJ1-5; possible D gene TRBD1, 5 bases. CDR3 size: 18 residues. V lost 4 bases, J lost 0 bases, and 19 bases lay in between. CDR3 residues: CASSSPAQQEYSNQPQHF. In DNA form, the CDR3 reads TGTGCCAGCAGTTCTCCGGCACAACAGGAGTATAGCAATCAGCCCCAGCATTTT.

The rearrangement links TRBV25-1 to TRBJ1-1; D unclear. The CDR3 is made up of 13 amino acids. The germline CDR1 and CDR2 sequences are MGHDK and SYGVNS. Trimming pared 10 bases from V and 1 base from J, leaving 13 bases between. The CDR3 reads CATAYAANTEAFF. The CDR3 nucleotides read TGTGCCACCGCCTACGCCGCGAACACTGAAGCTTTCTTT. The full variable domain, completed using reference TRBV25-1 and TRBJ1-1, is EADIYQTPRYLVIGTGKKITLECSQTMGHDKMYWYQQDPGMELHLIHYSYGVNSTEKGDLSSESTVSRIRTEHFPLTLESARPSHTSQYLCATAYAANTEAFFGQGTRLTVV.

In this sample, this clonotype turned up a few times. The chain joins TRBV18 to TRBJ2-7, with 7 nucleotides matching TRBD1. After removal of 2 bases from V and 6 bases from J, the junction contained 10 bases not matched to a gene. Per germline, CDR1 KGHSH and CDR2 LQKENI. This CDR3 contains 15 residues. The CDR3 coding sequence is TGTGCCAGCTCACCAGACAGGGTGGTCTCACCCGAGCAGTACTTC. Its translation: CASSPDRVVSPEQYF.

This clonotype was counted ten times or more. The chain is built from TRBV2 and TRBJ2-7; D ambiguous. The ends were cut back, 8 bases at V and 2 bases at J, with 10 bases in the middle. The germline V gene encodes CDR1 SNHLY and CDR2 FYNNEI. This CDR3 spans 12 amino acids. For the CDR3, the DNA is TGTGCCAGCCATCAACAGCCCTACGAGCAGTACTTC. Residues: CASHQQPYEQYF.

This clonotype showed up many times. The chain links TRBV6-4 to TRBJ1-5; a possible D gene is TRBD1 (5 bases). V was clipped by 11 bases and J by 3 bases, with 11 bases between them. The CDR3 length is 12 residues. Germline assignment: CDR1 MRHNA and CDR2 SNTAGT. The CDR3: CAPAGVNQPQHF. The CDR3 nucleotides are TGTGCCCCGGCGGGGGTCAATCAGCCCCAGCATTTT.

Worth noting for this clonotype: Relative to the germline gene, one junction end is altered; a read error may explain this. The chain joins TRBV6-1 to TRBJ2-1; D may be TRBD2 (6 bases). The length of the CDR3 is 17 residues. CDR1 is MNHNS and CDR2 is SASEGT in the germline V gene. Here the CDR3 reads CASSALSGGRRANEQSF. The CDR3 DNA sequence: TGTGCCAGCAGTGCCCTAAGTGGGGGGAGGAGGGCCAATGAGCAGTCCTTC.

Many counts were recorded for this clonotype. This sequence joins TRBV11-2 and TRBJ2-7; D possibly corresponds to TRBD2 (6 bases). V was shortened by 5 bases and J by 6 bases, with 17 bases between the two germline ends. Germline V CDR1 and CDR2: SGHAT, FQNNGV. The CDR3 consists of 14 residues. The CDR3 reads CASSETSLMGEQYF. The CDR3 DNA reads TGTGCCAGCAGCGAGACTAGTCTCATGGGCGAGCAGTACTTC.

This clonotype was detected ten times or more. The rearrangement joins TRBV7-9 to TRBJ2-3; no clear D gene. Germline loops: CDR1 SEHNR, CDR2 FQNEAQ (reference sequence). The V and J ends lost 2 bases and 1 base respectively, with 13 bases between them. The CDR3 is 16 residues long. This chain's CDR3 is CASSLFSSHRTDTQYF. DNA of the CDR3: TGTGCCAGCAGCTTATTCAGTAGCCATCGCACAGATACGCAGTATTTT.